This T cell receptor (beta chain) was sequenced for a study of cytomegalovirus exposure and HLA in healthy donors. There were likely unrecorded immune exposures, though donors were nominally healthy when sampled. Notes on the study in general: Excluded: some indistinguishable V segments such as TRBV6-2 and TRBV6-3. An analysis that was carried out later associated 17,000 or so TCR beta sequences with HLA alleles at 0.05 false discovery rate.

With regard to this clone: Its target is unknown.

Trimming took 5 bases from V and 6 from J; bases not matched to a gene: 2. CDR3 length: 13 amino acids. Germline CDR1 and CDR2: SGHTA and FQGTGA. The primer mix had 60 Vbeta and 13 Jbeta primers. Only in-frame clones appear in the TCRdb table, and some are missing; sequencing was by immunoSEQ multiplex PCR. The repertoire shows around 53,000 clones; the top ten hold approximately 13%. The rearrangement links TRBV7-3 to TRBJ1-5; TRBD1 matches at 9 bases. This clonotype was obtained from a man aged 18 to 30 in good health and CMV-seropositive. The specimen was PBMCs. This chain's CDR3 is CASSTDRGQPQHF. CDR3 DNA: TGTGCCAGCAGCACGGACAGGGGTCAGCCCCAGCATTTT.